This T cell receptor (beta chain) was observed in a study of PD-L1 blockade in urothelial cancer (dated by TCRdb to about 2017). Study-level background: All patients started therapy in the mid-2010s and received atezolizumab 1,200 mg intravenously every 3 weeks. Patients had an ECOG performance status of 0 or 1 and had received between 0 and 3 prior chemotherapy regimens. Durable clinical benefit was achieved by nine patients and was not achieved by 20 patients. TCR sequencing covered pretreatment tumor samples and matched, serially collected peripheral blood taken before and after atezolizumab treatment. Whole exome sequencing and RNA sequencing of pretreatment tumors were performed alongside TCR sequencing in the same patients. About nine tenths of the roughly 29 patients were identified as males with urothelial cancer of bladder origin, and a prior smoking history was reported by 18 of 29 patients. Blood samples were analyzed 3 weeks after the start of treatment (second dose) and 6 weeks after the start of treatment. A median of approximately 140,000 T cells and fewer than 85,000 unique TCRs was obtained from blood samples, and a median clonality of approximately 0.086 was observed. Durable clinical benefit was defined as progression-free survival longer than 6 months, and TCR features were also tested against progression-free and overall survival. The study was an exploratory multi-omic analysis of somatic, immune and clinical correlates of response to PD-L1 blockade with atezolizumab in urothelial cancer. Some 30 patients had pretreatment blood TCR-seq, around 25 had at least one posttreatment blood collection, and around 25 had tumor TCR-seq. The paper's findings and limits, for the study overall: Because the sample size was small (n = 29) and many of the analyses were exploratory, the results are meant to be hypothesis-generating. Improved progression-free and overall survival was associated with having pretreatment peripheral blood TCR clonality below the median. Greater expansion of tumor-associated TCR clones in peripheral blood 3 weeks after the start of treatment was observed in patients with durable benefit (n of about 20, p = 0.022).

Worth noting for this clone: Its antigen is still unknown. No much larger clone exists at a distance of one base, and base qualities are not known.

Each PCR received spiked-in synthetic TCR analog templates so that absolute template abundance could be estimated from read counts. The immunoSEQ assay was used to amplify TCRbeta CDR3 regions from genomic DNA with bias-controlled V and J gene primers. Sequencing of rearranged TCRbeta segments was performed at approximately 20X coverage. The study's own analysis went as follows. Clustering was used to correct sequencing errors, and CDR3s were annotated against IMGT so that V, D and J genes could be assigned. Out-of-frame and stop-codon sequences were excluded, and only productive TCRbeta rearrangements were used in downstream analyses. Clonality was calculated as one minus the Shannon entropy normalized by the log of the number of unique productive sequences. Clones differing between time points or between blood and tumor were identified by Fisher's exact test with Benjamini-Hochberg correction at adjusted p below 0.01. TCRdb took this table from immuneACCESS and kept in-frame rearrangements with V and J called. Such tables lack part of the clones; where checked against another copy, unresolved V genes explain under half of the gap, and the rest is unexplained. V, J and clone size reflect that table, while D and trimming were determined from the DNA. The sample table contains 50,000 to 55,000 clones; only one count was recorded for roughly 86% of them. The ten largest clones represent approximately 20% of the sample.

For this chain, trimming is 7 bases at the V end and 1 base at the J end, and the number of junction bases without a gene match is 3. The germline V gene gives CDR1 as SGHRS and CDR2 as YFSETQ. The CDR3 runs 13 amino acids, cysteine and phenylalanine included. Only the CDR3 DNA is retained, 39 bases long and in frame from the first base. The time point label, read with the paper, signifies: pretreatment peripheral blood. A cohort of 25 to 30 patients with locally advanced or metastatic urothelial carcinoma, treated at Memorial Sloan Kettering on a trial protocol, was included. Peripheral blood mononuclear cells were collected pretreatment and during treatment, at between 1 and 8 total time points per patient. The Qiagen DNeasy Blood extraction kit was used to purify genomic DNA from total PBMCs and from tumor samples. PBMCs were collected pretreatment and during treatment, and were isolated and stored as previously described.

This chain is built from TRBV5-1 and TRBJ2-3; 7 junctional bases match TRBD2. The receptor was isolated from a man aged 55 to 70 with urothelial cancer. The sample in question was PBMCs, obtained around atezolizumab (anti-PD-L1) treatment. The DNA sequence reads TGCGCCAGCCAGCGGGACGGCACAGATACGCAGTATTTT. It is translated as CASQRDGTDTQYF.